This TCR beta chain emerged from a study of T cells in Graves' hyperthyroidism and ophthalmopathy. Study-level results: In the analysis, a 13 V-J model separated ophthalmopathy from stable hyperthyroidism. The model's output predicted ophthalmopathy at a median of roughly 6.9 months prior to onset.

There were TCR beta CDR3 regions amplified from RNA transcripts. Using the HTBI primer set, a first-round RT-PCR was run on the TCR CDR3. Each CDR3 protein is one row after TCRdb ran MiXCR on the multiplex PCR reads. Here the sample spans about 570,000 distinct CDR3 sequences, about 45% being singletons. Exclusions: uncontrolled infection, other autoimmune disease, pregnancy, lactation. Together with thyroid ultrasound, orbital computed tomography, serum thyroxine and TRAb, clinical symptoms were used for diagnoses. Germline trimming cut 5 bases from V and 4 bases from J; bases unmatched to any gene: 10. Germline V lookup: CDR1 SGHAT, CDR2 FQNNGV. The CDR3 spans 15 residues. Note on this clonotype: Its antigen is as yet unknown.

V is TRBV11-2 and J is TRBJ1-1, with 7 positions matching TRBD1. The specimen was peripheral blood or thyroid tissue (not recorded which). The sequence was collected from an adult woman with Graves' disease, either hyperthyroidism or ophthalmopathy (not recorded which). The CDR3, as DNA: TGTGCCAGCAGCGTGACAGGGTCGTTAAGCACTGAAGCTTTCTTT. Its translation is CASSVTGSLSTEAFF.